A single sample is the source of the 17 T cell receptor beta chains below, sequenced in a study of T cell responses to AZD1222 COVID-19 vaccine (dated by TCRdb to about 2021). Preparation of the library involved the immunoSEQ multiplex PCR assay. The table comes from immuneACCESS by way of TCRdb, which keeps in-frame sequences with V and J called. Part of the clones is missing from these tables; in studies checked, under half for an unresolved V gene and the rest for unknown reasons. Within this sample are 170,000 or so clones, with over 80% of them counted one time only. Under 1.1% of the sample rests with the top ten. The sample's time point label, decoded: about 28 days (+/-7) after the second vaccine dose. In the paper's terms, the treatment or condition label means: meningococcal conjugate vaccine given as trial control. The sequencing here drew on peripheral blood, taken 28 days after the second dose of the MenACWY control vaccine. These TCRs come from an adult who received the MenACWY meningococcal vaccine as a control.

The chain employs TRBV4-2 and TRBJ1-2; D is unresolved. With 0 bases removed from V and 7 bases from J, the gap between germline ends came to 12 bases. The length of the CDR3 is 14 residues. CDR1 is LGHNA, CDR2 YNFKEQ, per germline. This chain's CDR3 is CASSQDSNSLGYTF. The CDR3 coding sequence is TGTGCCAGCAGCCAAGATTCCAATTCTCTTGGCTACACCTTC.

This sequence joins TRBV5-1 and TRBJ1-4, with 10 bases matching TRBD1. The germline gives CDR1 SGHRS, CDR2 YFSETQ. The V and J ends lost 4 bases and 8 bases, in that order; junction bases with no gene match: 5. This CDR3 contains 14 residues. CDR3 sequence reads: CASSLRTGGEKLFF. CDR3 DNA: TGCGCCAGCAGCCTAAGGACAGGGGGGGAAAAACTGTTTTTT.

This clone was counted a single time. The chain joins TRBV12-3 or TRBV12-4 to TRBJ1-2, with D tentatively TRBD1 (6 bases). With 3 bases removed from V and 8 bases from J, the gap between germline ends came to 13 bases. This CDR3 contains 13 residues. DNA for the CDR3: TGTGCCAGCAGTTTTAGGGGAGGGGGAGGCTACACCTTC. Translating it yields CASSFRGGGGYTF.

The chain uses TRBV30 and TRBJ2-7; no definite D call. The CDR3 length is 14 residues. V lost 1 base, J lost 0 bases, and 10 bases lay in between. The V gene's germline CDR1 is GTSNPN and CDR2 SVGIG (reference sequence). The CDR3 is CAWSAGLNSYEQYF. The DNA of the CDR3 is TGTGCCTGGAGTGCAGGCCTTAACTCCTACGAGCAGTACTTC.

CDR3 region: CASRNLVDGGNTIYF. In nucleotides, the CDR3 is TGTGCCAGTAGAAACCTAGTCGATGGGGGAAACACCATATATTTT. V is TRBV19 and J is TRBJ1-3, with no clear D. Trimming shortened V by 6 bases and J by 4 bases, and 16 bases separated the two germline ends. The CDR3 covers 15 residues. Germline V lookup: CDR1 LNHDA, CDR2 SQIVND (reference sequence).

In its sample, this clone was seen once. The V call is TRBV6-5, the J call TRBJ1-4; D is ambiguous. The CDR3 contains 16 residues. Germline CDR1 reads MNHEY; CDR2 reads SVGAGI. Deletions cut 0 bases from V and 0 bases from J, with 8 bases between. CDR3: CASSYSDPTTNEKLFF. CDR3 DNA: TGTGCCAGCAGTTACTCCGACCCCACAACTAATGAAAAACTGTTTTTT.

The chain has TRBV19 and TRBJ1-1; TRBD1 agrees at 10 bases. Germline CDR1 and CDR2: LNHDA and SQIVND (reference sequence). Trimming at V came to 4 bases and at J to 4 bases, leaving 0 bases not matched to a gene. The CDR3 spans 13 residues. The CDR3 loop reads CASSRTGGTEAFF. The CDR3 coding sequence is TGTGCCAGTAGTAGGACAGGGGGCACTGAAGCTTTCTTT.

V usage is TRBV3-1 (or the pseudogene TRBV3-2) and J usage is TRBJ1-2; unclear D gene. The V gene lost 0 bases and the J gene lost 7 bases, with 18 bases spanning the gap. CDR1 and CDR2 (germline): LGHDT, YNNKEL (reference sequence). CDR3 size: 16 residues. CDR3 coding DNA: TGTGCCAGCAGCCAAGATCGGAGCAGATGGGGTTTTGGCTACACCTTC. Translated, it gives CASSQDRSRWGFGYTF.

The rearrangement links TRBV7-2 to TRBJ2-2; perhaps D is TRBD1 or TRBD2 (5 bases each). V was shortened by 4 bases and J by 2 bases, with 14 bases between the two germline ends. The CDR3 sequence is 16 residues long. Germline V gives CDR1 SGHTA, CDR2 FQGNSA. CDR3 sequence: CASSSSGTLNTGELFF. In DNA, the CDR3 is TGTGCCAGCAGCTCCTCCGGGACCCTAAACACCGGGGAGCTGTTTTTT.

The chain carries TRBV12-3 or TRBV12-4 and TRBJ2-3; D call uncertain. The CDR3 is 11 residues long. V was cut by 7 bases and J by 2 bases, with 4 bases left in between. CDR3 sequence (DNA): TGTGCCAGCACCGCCACAGATACGCAGTATTTT. Encoded protein: CASTATDTQYF.

This chain links TRBV19 with TRBJ2-3; D uncertain. Germline lookup yields CDR1 LNHDA and CDR2 SQIVND (reference sequence). CDR3 length: 13 amino acids. V was shortened by 5 bases and J by 2 bases, with 8 bases between the two germline ends. CDR3 residues: CASSLYNTDTQYF. As DNA, the CDR3 is TGTGCCAGTAGTCTTTATAACACAGATACGCAGTATTTT.

The V and J genes are TRBV27 and TRBJ1-4; no clear D. The V end was cut by 2 bases, the J end by 8 bases, with 18 bases between. Germline CDR1 and CDR2: MNHEY and SMNVEV (reference sequence). The CDR3 sequence is 16 residues long. Written as DNA, the CDR3 is TGTGCCAGCAGTTTACGCTATTCGGGTCGGGAGGAAAAACTGTTTTTT. Translated, it gives CASSLRYSGREEKLFF.

The chain joins TRBV7-2 to TRBJ1-2, with D possibly being TRBD1 (5 bases). V gave up 1 base and J gave up 0 bases, with 9 bases separating them. Germline V gene sequence: CDR1 SGHTA, CDR2 FQGNSA. This CDR3 has 15 residues. The CDR3 is CASSLGPTANYGYTF. The CDR3 DNA reads TGTGCCAGCAGCTTAGGGCCGACAGCTAACTATGGCTACACCTTC. The variable domain in full, with the rest retrieved from reference TRBV7-2 and TRBJ1-2, is GAGVSQSPSNKVTEKGKDVELRCDPISGHTALYWYRQSLGQGLEFLIYFQGNSAPDKSGLPSDRFSAERTGGSVSTLTIQRTQQEDSAVYLCASSLGPTANYGYTFGSGTRLTVV.

CDR3 sequence reads: CAWKPKINTGELFF. CDR3 nucleotide sequence: TGTGCCTGGAAGCCAAAGATTAACACCGGGGAGCTGTTTTTT. V and J are TRBV30 and TRBJ2-2; D uncertain. Germline loops: CDR1 GTSNPN, CDR2 SVGIG (reference sequence). This CDR3 contains 14 residues. V dropped 4 bases and J dropped 2 bases, with 11 bases sitting between them.

The chain recombines TRBV25-1 with TRBJ1-6; TRBD1 might be the D (5 bases). CDR1 and CDR2 from the germline V gene are MGHDK and SYGVNS. The ends were cut back, 6 bases at V and 10 bases at J, with 13 bases in the middle. This CDR3 is 13 amino acids long. CDR3 sequence reads: CASSPFGGSPLHF. The CDR3 region has the DNA TGTGCCAGCAGCCCATTCGGGGGATCACCCCTCCACTTT. The variable domain in full, completed from reference TRBV25-1 and TRBJ1-6, reads EADIYQTPRYLVIGTGKKITLECSQTMGHDKMYWYQQDPGMELHLIHYSYGVNSTEKGDLSSESTVSRIRTEHFPLTLESARPSHTSQYLCASSPFGGSPLHFGNGTRLTVT.

Concerning this clone: The sample holds other DNA sequences that translate to the same CDR3. V is TRBV5-1 and J is TRBJ1-4; no firm D call. Germline V gene lookup returns CDR1 SGHRS and CDR2 YFSETQ. Deletions cut 0 bases from V and 4 bases from J, with 4 bases between. The CDR3 runs 13 residues. The CDR3 DNA reads TGCGCCAGCAGCTTGGCCGGTAATGAAAAACTGTTTTTT. Translated, it gives CASSLAGNEKLFF.

This chain connects TRBV18 to TRBJ1-5; 8 positions match TRBD1. V lost 0 bases and J lost 7; bases outside the gene matches: 11. Germline loops: CDR1 KGHSH, CDR2 LQKENI. The CDR3 runs 17 residues. The CDR3 sequence is CASSPPASGGQGQPQHF. The CDR3 coding sequence is TGTGCCAGCTCACCACCCGCATCAGGGGGCCAGGGGCAGCCCCAGCATTTT.